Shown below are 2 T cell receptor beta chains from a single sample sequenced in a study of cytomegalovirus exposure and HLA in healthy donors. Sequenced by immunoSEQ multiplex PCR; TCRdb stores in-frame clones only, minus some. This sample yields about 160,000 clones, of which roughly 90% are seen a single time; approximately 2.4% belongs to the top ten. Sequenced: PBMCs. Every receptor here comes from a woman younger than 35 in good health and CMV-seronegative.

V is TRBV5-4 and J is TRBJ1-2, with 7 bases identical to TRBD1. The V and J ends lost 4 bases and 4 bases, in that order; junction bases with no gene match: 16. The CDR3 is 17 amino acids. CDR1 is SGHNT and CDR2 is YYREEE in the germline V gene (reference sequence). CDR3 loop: CASSPLGQAAIPYGYTF. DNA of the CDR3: TGTGCCAGCAGCCCTCTCGGACAGGCCGCGATACCCTATGGCTACACCTTC.

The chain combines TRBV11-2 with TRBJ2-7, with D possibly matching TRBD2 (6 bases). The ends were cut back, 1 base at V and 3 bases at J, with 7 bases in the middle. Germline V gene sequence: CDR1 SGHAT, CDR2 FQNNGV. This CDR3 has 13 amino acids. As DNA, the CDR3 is TGTGCCAGCAGCTTAGCGGGAGACTACGAGCAGTACTTC. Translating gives CASSLAGDYEQYF.